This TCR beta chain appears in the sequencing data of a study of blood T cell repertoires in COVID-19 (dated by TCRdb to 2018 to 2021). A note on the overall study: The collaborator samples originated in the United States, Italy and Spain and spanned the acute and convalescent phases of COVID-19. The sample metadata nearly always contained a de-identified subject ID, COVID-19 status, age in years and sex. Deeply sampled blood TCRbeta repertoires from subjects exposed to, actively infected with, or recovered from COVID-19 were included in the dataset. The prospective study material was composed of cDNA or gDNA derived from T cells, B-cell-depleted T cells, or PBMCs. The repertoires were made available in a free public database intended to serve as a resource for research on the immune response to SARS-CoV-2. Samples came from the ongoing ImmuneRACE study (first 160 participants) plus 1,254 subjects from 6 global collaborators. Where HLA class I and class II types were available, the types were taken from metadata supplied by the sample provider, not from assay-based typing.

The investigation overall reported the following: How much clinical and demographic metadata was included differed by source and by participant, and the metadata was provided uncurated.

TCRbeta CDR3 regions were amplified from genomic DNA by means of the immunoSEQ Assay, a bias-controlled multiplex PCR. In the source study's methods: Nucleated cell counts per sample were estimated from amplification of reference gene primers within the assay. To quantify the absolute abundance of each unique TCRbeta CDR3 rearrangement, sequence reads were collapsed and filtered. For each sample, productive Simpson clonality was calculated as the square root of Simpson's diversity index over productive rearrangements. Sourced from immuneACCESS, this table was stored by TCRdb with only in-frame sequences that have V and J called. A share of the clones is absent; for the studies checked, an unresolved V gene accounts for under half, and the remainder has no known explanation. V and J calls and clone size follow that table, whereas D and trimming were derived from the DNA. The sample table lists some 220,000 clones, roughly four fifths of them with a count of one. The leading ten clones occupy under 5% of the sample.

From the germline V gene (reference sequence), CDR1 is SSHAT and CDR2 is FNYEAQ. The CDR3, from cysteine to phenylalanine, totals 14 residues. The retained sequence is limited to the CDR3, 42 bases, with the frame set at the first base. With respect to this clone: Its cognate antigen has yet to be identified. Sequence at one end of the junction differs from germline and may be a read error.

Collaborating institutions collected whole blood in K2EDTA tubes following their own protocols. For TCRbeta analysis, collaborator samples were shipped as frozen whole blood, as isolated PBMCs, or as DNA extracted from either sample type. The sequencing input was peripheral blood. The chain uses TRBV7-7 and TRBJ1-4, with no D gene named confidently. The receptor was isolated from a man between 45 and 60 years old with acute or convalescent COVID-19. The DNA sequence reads TGTGCTAGCAGCTTCTTTTACGGTAATGAAAAACTGTTTTTT. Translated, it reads CASSFFYGNEKLFF.